Listed below are T cell receptor beta chains from one sample, sequenced in a study of cytomegalovirus exposure and HLA in healthy donors. Assay: immunoSEQ multiplex PCR; the TCRdb copy retains only in-frame clones and omits some. This sample has roughly 350,000 clones, with roughly 90% found just once. Material: PBMCs. The receptors here all came from a woman under 30 in good health and CMV-seronegative. The CDR3 runs from the conserved cysteine through the conserved F or W. The D gene is left open where the match is weak. The size field is filled for only some rows; it gives once, few, many or a size class.

d_call,clone_size,j_call,v_call,cdr3_aa,cdr3_nt
TRBD1,-,TRBJ2-2,TRBV19,CASRPDRASDTGELFF,TGTGCCAGTAGACCCGACAGGGCATCAGACACCGGGGAGCTGTTTTTT
-,-,TRBJ2-7,TRBV5-1,CASSPAEGGTYEQYF,TGCGCCAGCAGCCCGGCGGAGGGCGGGACCTACGAGCAGTACTTC
-,-,TRBJ1-2,TRBV21-1,CASSKVGEGSYGYTF,-
TRBD2,-,TRBJ2-5,TRBV10-1,CARGVASGGETQYF,TGCGCCCGCGGGGTGGCTAGCGGGGGGGAGACCCAGTACTTC
-,-,TRBJ1-5,TRBV6-1,CASSVVWNQPQHF,TGTGCCAGCAGTGTAGTCTGGAATCAGCCCCAGCATTTT
-,-,TRBJ2-1,TRBV11-3,CASSLAEFF,TGTGCCAGCAGCTTAGCGGAGTTCTTC
TRBD2,-,TRBJ2-1,TRBV28,CASSQRGRSYNEQFF,TGTGCCAGCAGTCAGCGGGGGCGCTCCTACAATGAGCAGTTCTTC
TRBD2,-,TRBJ2-7,TRBV29-1,CSVGLAGPAEQYF,TGCAGCGTTGGACTAGCGGGGCCGGCAGAGCAGTACTTC
-,-,TRBJ2-1,TRBV5-6,CASSLGNSYNEQFF,TGTGCCAGCAGCTTGGGTAACAGTTACAATGAGCAGTTCTTC
-,-,TRBJ2-5,TRBV9,CASSVEGSPETQYF,TGTGCCAGCAGCGTAGAAGGGAGTCCAGAGACCCAGTACTTC
TRBD2,-,TRBJ2-1,TRBV7-2,CASSPQGGDNEQFF,TGTGCCAGCAGCCCCCAGGGAGGGGACAATGAGCAGTTCTTC
TRBD1,-,TRBJ1-5,TRBV19,CASSGTGGVNQPQHF,TGTGCCAGTAGCGGGACAGGGGGTGTCAATCAGCCCCAGCATTTT
TRBD2,once,TRBJ2-4,TRBV29-1,CSVSGTSGERDIQYF,TGCAGCGTGTCCGGGACTAGCGGGGAGAGGGACATTCAGTACTTC
TRBD2,-,TRBJ2-1,TRBV6-5,CASSPLAGVYNEQFF,TGTGCCAGCAGCCCACTAGCGGGAGTTTACAATGAGCAGTTCTTC
TRBD1,-,TRBJ2-7,TRBV19,CASSQAGGGSYEQYF,TGTGCCAGTAGTCAAGCAGGGGGTGGCTCCTACGAGCAGTACTTC
-,-,TRBJ2-3,TRBV5-6,CASGSTDTQYF,TGTGCCAGCGGCAGCACAGATACGCAGTATTTT
TRBD2,-,TRBJ2-1,TRBV5-1,CASSSQAGSYNEQFF,TGCGCCAGCAGCTCTCAAGCGGGATCCTACAATGAGCAGTTCTTC
-,-,TRBJ2-1,TRBV2,CASSEAQDNEQFF,TGTGCCAGCAGTGAAGCGCAGGACAATGAGCAGTTCTTC
TRBD2,-,TRBJ2-2,TRBV19,CASTSTSGMHTGELFF,TGTGCCAGTACCTCGACTAGCGGGATGCACACCGGGGAGCTGTTTTTT
TRBD2,-,TRBJ2-7,TRBV19,CASSITEREAPTYEQYF,TGTGCCAGTAGTATTACTGAGCGGGAAGCACCCACCTACGAGCAGTACTTC
-,-,TRBJ2-7,TRBV4-3,CASSQAQGYEQYF,TGCGCCAGCAGCCAAGCCCAGGGTTACGAGCAGTACTTC
-,-,TRBJ2-1,TRBV27,CASSLAASYNEQFF,TGTGCCAGCAGTTTAGCGGCCTCCTACAATGAGCAGTTCTTC
TRBD2,-,TRBJ2-1,TRBV28,CASSSSGSDEQFF,TGTGCCAGCAGTTCTAGCGGGAGCGATGAGCAGTTCTTC
TRBD2,-,TRBJ2-1,TRBV29-1,CSVDLGLAGGNEQFF,TGCAGCGTAGACCTAGGACTAGCGGGAGGCAATGAGCAGTTCTTC
TRBD1,-,TRBJ2-7,TRBV28,CASSLGDRDGLGYF,TGTGCCAGCAGTTTGGGGGACAGAGACGGGCTAGGGTACTTC
TRBD2,once,TRBJ2-5,TRBV7-2,CASSFYSGRDETQYF,TGTGCCAGCAGCTTCTATAGCGGGAGGGATGAGACCCAGTACTTC
TRBD2,-,TRBJ2-7,TRBV6-4,CASSPGASGTYEQYF,TGTGCCAGCAGCCCTGGGGCTAGCGGCACCTACGAGCAGTACTTC
TRBD2,-,TRBJ2-7,TRBV5-6,CASSLQGLAGGSLYEQYF,TGTGCCAGCAGCTTGCAGGGACTAGCGGGAGGGAGTCTATACGAGCAGTACTTC
-,-,TRBJ1-2,TRBV29-1,CSVDGLQGINRGYTF,TGCAGCGTTGATGGCCTACAGGGTATTAATCGGGGCTACACCTTC
TRBD1,-,TRBJ2-7,TRBV4-1,CASSRDRGYEQYF,TGCGCCAGCAGCCGGGACAGGGGGTACGAGCAGTACTTC
TRBD1,few,TRBJ1-1,TRBV27,CASRGQATNTEAFF,TGTGCCAGCAGGGGACAGGCGACGAACACTGAAGCTTTCTTT
-,-,TRBJ2-1,TRBV29-1,CSVAAGGDNEQFF,TGCAGCGTGGCAGCAGGAGGAGACAATGAGCAGTTCTTC
-,-,TRBJ1-1,TRBV29-1,CSVGLSGTEAFF,TGCAGCGTAGGTCTATCGGGCACTGAAGCTTTCTTT
TRBD1,-,TRBJ1-2,TRBV28,CASRGQVYGYTF,TGTGCCAGCCGCGGACAGGTCTATGGCTACACCTTC
-,-,TRBJ1-3,TRBV28,CATSPFAGSTSGNTIYF,TGTGCCACCAGTCCCTTTGCCGGGAGCACCTCTGGAAACACCATATATTTT
-,-,TRBJ2-7,TRBV7-2,CASSSTGMGRSYEQYF,TGTGCCAGCAGCTCCACAGGGATGGGACGCTCCTACGAGCAGTACTTC
-,-,TRBJ2-1,TRBV7-2,CASSAREQFF,TGTGCCAGCAGCGCCAGGGAGCAGTTCTTC
-,-,TRBJ1-5,TRBV2,CASSVGDQPQHF,TGTGCCAGCAGTGTCGGAGATCAGCCCCAGCATTTT
TRBD1,-,TRBJ2-7,TRBV2,CASRATGAYEQYF,TGTGCCAGCAGAGCGACAGGGGCCTACGAGCAGTACTTC
TRBD2,-,TRBJ2-1,TRBV13,CASSSRLAGGYNEQFF,TGTGCCAGCAGCTCGCGACTAGCGGGGGGATACAATGAGCAGTTCTTC
TRBD1,-,TRBJ1-5,TRBV5-1,CASSLDRGAGQPQHF,TGCGCCAGCAGCTTGGACAGGGGCGCTGGGCAGCCCCAGCATTTT
TRBD1,once,TRBJ2-7,TRBV7-9,CASSWSGTGGDSRYEQYF,TGTGCCAGCAGCTGGTCCGGGACAGGGGGCGACTCGCGCTACGAGCAGTACTTC
TRBD1,-,TRBJ1-5,TRBV4-1,CASSRLGQGDNQPQHF,TGCGCCAGCAGCCGACTGGGACAGGGAGACAATCAGCCCCAGCATTTT
-,-,TRBJ2-7,TRBV9,CASSVEDGGDEQYF,TGTGCCAGCAGCGTAGAGGACGGGGGAGACGAGCAGTACTTC
TRBD2,-,TRBJ2-7,TRBV6-5,CASSYGLAGSYEQYF,TGTGCCAGCAGTTACGGACTAGCGGGGTCCTACGAGCAGTACTTC
TRBD2,-,TRBJ2-7,TRBV5-3,CARTTPGLAGVRQGLVSYEQYF,TGTGCCAGAACCACGCCGGGACTAGCGGGAGTGCGGCAGGGATTGGTCAGCTACGAGCAGTACTTC
-,-,TRBJ1-5,TRBV28,CASSGGASNQPQHF,TGTGCCAGCAGTGGTGGGGCTAGCAATCAGCCCCAGCATTTT
TRBD2,-,TRBJ2-7,TRBV6-5,CASSYWLAGAPHEQYF,TGTGCCAGCAGTTACTGGCTAGCGGGAGCCCCCCACGAGCAGTACTTC
-,few,TRBJ1-5,TRBV7-9,CASSLDHYQPQHF,TGTGCCAGCAGCTTAGATCACTATCAGCCCCAGCATTTT
TRBD2,once,TRBJ2-2,TRBV7-3,CASSLTGTSVTGELFF,TGTGCCAGCAGCTTAACAGGGACTAGCGTCACCGGGGAGCTGTTTTTT
TRBD2,-,TRBJ2-7,TRBV9,CASSSGGTSGPYEQYF,TGTGCCAGCAGCAGTGGGGGGACTAGCGGGCCCTACGAGCAGTACTTC
TRBD1,-,TRBJ2-7,TRBV18,CATGQGYEQYF,TGTGCCACGGGACAGGGGTACGAGCAGTACTTC
-,-,TRBJ2-1,TRBV29-1,CSSSEGGDEQFF,TGCAGCTCCAGTGAGGGAGGTGATGAGCAGTTCTTC
-,-,TRBJ1-1,TRBV9,CASPFTQVTDGQPLLNTEAFF,TGTGCCAGCCCATTCACACAGGTCACAGACGGACAGCCCCTGTTGAACACTGAAGCTTTCTTT
-,few,TRBJ2-3,TRBV2,CASSEIGQGHGTDTQYF,TGTGCCAGCAGTGAAATAGGGCAGGGCCACGGCACAGATACGCAGTATTTT